This T cell receptor (beta chain) emerged from a study of cytomegalovirus exposure and HLA in healthy donors. Overall study: An earlier analysis identified approximately 120 million unique TCR beta sequences in some 180 million T cells. The study, taken as a whole, reports: The authors judged a highly shared variant cluster likely a sequencing artifact.

The PCR employed 60 Vbeta primers together with 13 Jbeta primers. Original data processing: Counted up in a later analysis, unique TCR beta chains came to about 83 million, with around 10 million shared. Clones were sequenced by immunoSEQ multiplex PCR, and TCRdb holds only the in-frame ones, with some missing. The V and J calls and clone size come from that table; D and trimming were worked out from the DNA. The repertoire holds more than 85,000 clones, with around 80% as singletons. This CDR3 has 13 amino acids. The V gene's germline CDR1 is SGHTA and CDR2 FQGNSA. Trimming left V 4 bases short and J 4 bases short, with 11 bases between. A note on this clone: No antigen is known for it.

The donors were healthy bone marrow donors. This TCR was recovered from a man aged 25 to 45 in good health and CMV-seronegative. Sequenced sample: PBMCs. V gene TRBV7-2 combines with J gene TRBJ2-7; D unclear. The CDR3: CASSSRLSYEQYF. The DNA of the CDR3 is TGTGCCAGCAGCTCCAGACTCAGTTACGAGCAGTACTTC.